The rows below give T cell receptor beta chains drawn from one sample of a study of blood T cell repertoires in COVID-19. The protocol was immunoSEQ multiplex PCR, while the TCRdb copy is restricted to in-frame clones and leaves out a portion. The sample shows 320,000 or so clones, 75% to 90% of them seen only once. The sequenced sample was PBMCs or T cells enriched from blood (not recorded which). The source of these receptors is a woman aged 30 to 39 who had been exposed to COVID-19. Each CDR3 is given with its conserved first and last residue. Fields, in order: D gene, clone size, J gene, V gene, CDR3 DNA, CDR3 protein. The D gene is left open where the match is weak. Clone sizes are given selectively: once, few, many, or a class where the clone is expanded.

TRBD2	.	TRBJ2-7	TRBV5-1	TGCGCCAGCAGCTTGGGGGAGGGCTACGAGCAGTACTTC	CASSLGEGYEQYF
.	once	TRBJ2-3	TRBV28	TGTGCCAGCAGTTCACCGGGAGAGGGAGCAGATACGCAGTATTTT	CASSSPGEGADTQYF
TRBD1	.	TRBJ1-1	TRBV5-1	TGCGCCAGCAGCTTGGTCAGGGGACAGGACACTGAAGCTTTCTTT	CASSLVRGQDTEAFF
TRBD2	few	TRBJ2-7	TRBV14	TGTGCCAGCAGCCAAGATCCAGGGACTAGGGACGAGCAGTACTTC	CASSQDPGTRDEQYF
.	.	TRBJ1-1	TRBV29-1	TGCAGCTTCAAGGGGGGGTCAATGAACACTGAAGCTTTCTTT	CSFKGGSMNTEAFF
.	.	TRBJ1-1	TRBV5-6	TGTGCCAGCAGCTCCTACGTACAGGGTAACACTGAAGCTTTCTTT	CASSSYVQGNTEAFF
.	once	TRBJ2-5	TRBV9	TGTGCCAGCAGCGTATCCCAGGGAGGGGGAGAGACCCAGTACTTC	CASSVSQGGGETQYF
.	.	TRBJ1-5	TRBV13	TGTGCCAGCAGCTATCCAGGGTACAATCAGCCCCAGCATTTT	CASSYPGYNQPQHF
.	few	TRBJ1-2	TRBV28	TGTGCCAGCACCACGGGGGGCTCTCTTAACTATGGCTACACCTTC	CASTTGGSLNYGYTF
TRBD2	.	TRBJ2-7	TRBV4-3	TGCGCCAGCAGCCAAGATCGAGGTCTAGCGGGGGTAATATCCTACGAGCAGTACTTC	CASSQDRGLAGVISYEQYF
TRBD1	.	TRBJ1-3	TRBV15	TGTGCCACCAGCACCGGGACAGGGACCTCTGGAAACACCATATATTTT	CATSTGTGTSGNTIYF
.	.	TRBJ1-3	TRBV28	TGTGCCAGCAGCCCAATCCGGGGAAACACCATATATTTT	CASSPIRGNTIYF
.	once	TRBJ2-2	TRBV3-1/TRBV3-2	TGTGCCAGCGAGGGTATATCCGGGGAGCTGTTTTTT	CASEGISGELFF
TRBD2	.	TRBJ2-7	TRBV3-1/TRBV3-2	TGTGCCAGCAGCCTCCTAGCGGGGGGGACCTCCTACGAGCAGTACTTC	CASSLLAGGTSYEQYF
.	.	TRBJ1-5	TRBV30	TGTGCCTGGAGTGTGCGTGGGAGTCAGCCCCAGCATTTT	CAWSVRGSQPQHF
.	.	TRBJ2-5	TRBV14	TGTGCCAGCAGCCCACTTTTCGGGATAGGGCAAGAGACCCAGTACTTC	CASSPLFGIGQETQYF
.	once	TRBJ2-1	TRBV19	TGTGCCAGTAGTCCCGGACAGCTGACCTACAATGAGCAGTTCTTC	CASSPGQLTYNEQFF
.	.	TRBJ2-2	TRBV5-4	TGTGCCAGCAGCCGGACCGGGACAAGCACCGGGGAGCTGTTTTTT	CASSRTGTSTGELFF
.	few	TRBJ2-1	TRBV5-4	TGTGCCAGCAGGGAGGGACTGAAGAATGAGCAGTTCTTC	CASREGLKNEQFF
TRBD1	.	TRBJ1-1	TRBV10-3	TGTGCCATCAGTGATGAGACAGGGGTGGGCACTGAAGCTTTCTTT	CAISDETGVGTEAFF
.	.	TRBJ2-1	TRBV29-1	TGCAGCGTTGACGGGGGTTACAATGAGCAGTTCTTC	CSVDGGYNEQFF
TRBD1	.	TRBJ2-1	TRBV5-6	TGTGCCAGCAGCCCCGGACAGGATGAGCAGTTCTTC	CASSPGQDEQFF
.	.	TRBJ1-6	TRBV10-3	TGTGCCATCAGCTACGATTCACCCCTCCACTTT	CAISYDSPLHF
.	.	TRBJ1-6	TRBV5-1	TGCGCCAGCAGCTCCTCTGATTCACCCCTCCACTTT	CASSSSDSPLHF
.	.	TRBJ1-1	TRBV24-1	TGTGCCACCAGTCGAAGCGGTATGAACACTGAAGCTTTCTTT	CATSRSGMNTEAFF
.	.	TRBJ1-1	TRBV6-1	TGTGCCAGCAGTGAGAGCCTGAACACTGAAGCTTTCTTT	CASSESLNTEAFF
.	.	TRBJ2-1	TRBV28	TGTGCCAGCAGCGGGCTAGCCCGTGAGCAGTTCTTC	CASSGLAREQFF